This T cell receptor beta chain was documented in a study of blood T cell repertoires in COVID-19. Study overall: Specimens from acute and convalescent COVID-19 originated in the United States, Italy and Spain. PBMCs, B-cell-depleted T cells, or T cells were the source of the cDNA or gDNA that made up the material.

In the original workflow: Reference gene primer amplification gave estimated nucleated cell counts. Clones were sequenced by immunoSEQ multiplex PCR, and TCRdb holds only the in-frame ones, with some missing. That table furnishes V, J and clone size, whereas the DNA furnished D and trimming. The sample shows 86,000 or so clones, around 80% of them seen only once. The CDR3 is made up of 16 amino acids. Trimming stripped 1 base from V and 6 bases from J, with 15 bases between. Germline V gene data show CDR1 as MGHRA and CDR2 as YSYEKL. Material for sequencing was peripheral blood. The TCR comes from a man aged 65-85 years with acute or convalescent COVID-19. The V and J genes are TRBV4-1 and TRBJ2-2; a possible D gene is TRBD1 (6 bases). In DNA, the CDR3 is TGCGCCAGCAGCCAAGGGGACACGGCCTGGGCCGGGGAGCTGTTTTTT. Its protein product is CASSQGDTAWAGELFF.